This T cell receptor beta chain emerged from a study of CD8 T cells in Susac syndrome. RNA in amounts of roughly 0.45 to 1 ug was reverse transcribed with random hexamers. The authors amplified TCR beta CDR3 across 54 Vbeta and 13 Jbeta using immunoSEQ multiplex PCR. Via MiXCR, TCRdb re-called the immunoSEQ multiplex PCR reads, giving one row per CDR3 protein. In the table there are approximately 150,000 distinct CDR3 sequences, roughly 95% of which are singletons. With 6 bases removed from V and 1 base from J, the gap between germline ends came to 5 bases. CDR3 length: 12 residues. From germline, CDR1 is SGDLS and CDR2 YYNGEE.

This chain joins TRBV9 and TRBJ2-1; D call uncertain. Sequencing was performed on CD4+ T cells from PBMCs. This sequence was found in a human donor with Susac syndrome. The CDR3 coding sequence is TGTGCCAGCACTAGTTCCTACAATGAGCAGTTCTTC. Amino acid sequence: CASTSSYNEQFF.